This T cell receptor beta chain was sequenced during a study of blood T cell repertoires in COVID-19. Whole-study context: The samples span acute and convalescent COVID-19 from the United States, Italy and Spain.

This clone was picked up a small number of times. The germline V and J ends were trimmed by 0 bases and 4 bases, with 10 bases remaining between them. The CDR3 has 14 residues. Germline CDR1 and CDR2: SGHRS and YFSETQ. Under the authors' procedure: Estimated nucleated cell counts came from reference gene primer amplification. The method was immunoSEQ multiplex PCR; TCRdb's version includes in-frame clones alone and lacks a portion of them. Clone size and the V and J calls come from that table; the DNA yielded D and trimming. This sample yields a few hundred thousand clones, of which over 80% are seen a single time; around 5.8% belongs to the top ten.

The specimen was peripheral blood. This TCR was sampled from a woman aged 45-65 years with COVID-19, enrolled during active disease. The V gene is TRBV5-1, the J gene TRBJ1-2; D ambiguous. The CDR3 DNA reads TGCGCCAGCAGCTTGGACAGCTCCCCCTATGGCTACACCTTC. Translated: CASSLDSSPYGYTF.